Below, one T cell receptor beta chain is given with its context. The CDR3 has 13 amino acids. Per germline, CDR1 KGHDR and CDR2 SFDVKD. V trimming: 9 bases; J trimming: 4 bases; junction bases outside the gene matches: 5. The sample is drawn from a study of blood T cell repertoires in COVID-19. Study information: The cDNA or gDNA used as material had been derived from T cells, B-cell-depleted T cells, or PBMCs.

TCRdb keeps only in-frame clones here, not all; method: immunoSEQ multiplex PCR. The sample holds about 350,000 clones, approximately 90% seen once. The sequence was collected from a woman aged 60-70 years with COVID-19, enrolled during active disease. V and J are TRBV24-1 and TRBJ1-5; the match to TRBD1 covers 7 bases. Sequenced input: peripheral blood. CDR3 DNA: TGTGCCACCGGGGGGACAGTGAATCAGCCCCAGCATTTT. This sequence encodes CATGGTVNQPQHF.